Described below is a single T cell receptor (beta chain) sequence and its context. Sequenced by immunoSEQ multiplex PCR; TCRdb stores in-frame clones only, minus some. This table has fewer than 250,000 clones, approximately 84% appearing once. This record belongs to a study of blood T cell repertoires in COVID-19. The CDR3 is 14 residues long. V gave up 6 bases and J gave up 7 bases; unmatched junction bases: 8. The germline gives CDR1 MDHEN, CDR2 SYDVKM. Sequenced: PBMCs or T cells enriched from blood (not recorded which). The rearrangement joins TRBV28 to TRBJ2-2; 7 bases are shared with TRBD1. This receptor was taken from a woman younger than 45 who had recovered from COVID-19. The CDR3 is CASSQQGYSGELFF. The DNA of the CDR3 is TGTGCCAGCAGCCAACAGGGGTATAGCGGGGAGCTGTTTTTT.